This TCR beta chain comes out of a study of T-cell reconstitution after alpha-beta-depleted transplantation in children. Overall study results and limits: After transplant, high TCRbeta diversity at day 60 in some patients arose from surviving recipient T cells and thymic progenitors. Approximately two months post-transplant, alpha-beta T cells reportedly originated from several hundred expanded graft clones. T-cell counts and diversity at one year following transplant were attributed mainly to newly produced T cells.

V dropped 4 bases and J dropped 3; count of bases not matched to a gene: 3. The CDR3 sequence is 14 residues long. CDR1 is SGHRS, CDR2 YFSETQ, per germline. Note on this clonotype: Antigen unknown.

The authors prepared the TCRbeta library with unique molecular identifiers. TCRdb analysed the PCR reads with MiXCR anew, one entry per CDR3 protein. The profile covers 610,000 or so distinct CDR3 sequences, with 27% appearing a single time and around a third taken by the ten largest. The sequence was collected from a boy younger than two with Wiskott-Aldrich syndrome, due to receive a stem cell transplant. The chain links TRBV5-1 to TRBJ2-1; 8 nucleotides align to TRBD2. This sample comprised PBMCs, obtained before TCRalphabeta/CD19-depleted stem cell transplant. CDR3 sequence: CASSTGTSYNEQFF. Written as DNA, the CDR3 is TGCGCCAGCAGCACGGGGACTAGCTACAATGAGCAGTTCTTC.